The clone carrying this TCR beta chain was recorded many times. CDR3-region Arm-PCR and iRepertoire HTBI primers produced the TCR beta libraries. TCRdb re-derived calls from the multiplex PCR reads in MiXCR, one entry per CDR3 protein. Of about 340,000 distinct CDR3 sequences listed, around 20% are singletons. This sample is part of a study of regulatory T cells in long-lasting Graves disease. Stated time point: persistent/refractory GD, antithyroid drugs over 5 years with positive TRAb. From PBMCs, RNA was extracted and then used to make the TCR library. Germline values: CDR1 MGHRA, CDR2 YSYEKL. The CDR3 has 14 amino acids. Trimming took 0 bases from V and 2 from J, leaving 8 bases between them.

This receptor was taken from a female donor with Graves disease. This rearrangement joins TRBV4-1 to TRBJ2-7; D remains unclear. Sample: peripheral blood mononuclear cells (PBMCs), taken when the disease was refractory, from a patient treated with antithyroid drugs. The CDR3 DNA reads TGCGCCAGCAGCCAAGACCGGGCGGCCTACGAGCAGTACTTC. Translated, it gives CASSQDRAAYEQYF.